Given below is one T cell receptor (beta chain) in context. This sample stems from a study of cytomegalovirus exposure and HLA in healthy donors. Researchers ran the PCR with 60 Vbeta and 13 Jbeta primers. Assay used: immunoSEQ multiplex PCR; TCRdb lists only in-frame clones, some missing. Among 75,000 to 95,000 clones listed, roughly 80% were seen once. Material for sequencing was PBMCs. This receptor was obtained from a man in his late teens or twenties in good health and CMV-seronegative.

The CDR3 DNA is TGTGCCAGCAGCTTTAGCGGGAGCCTGAATGAGCAGTTCTTC. This gives the protein CASSFSGSLNEQFF. The chain employs TRBV7-2 and TRBJ2-1; 9 nucleotides match TRBD2. CDR1 SGHTA and CDR2 FQGNSA come from the germline V gene. The CDR3 length is 14 residues. V shed 3 bases and J 7 bases; nucleotides not matched to a gene: 4.